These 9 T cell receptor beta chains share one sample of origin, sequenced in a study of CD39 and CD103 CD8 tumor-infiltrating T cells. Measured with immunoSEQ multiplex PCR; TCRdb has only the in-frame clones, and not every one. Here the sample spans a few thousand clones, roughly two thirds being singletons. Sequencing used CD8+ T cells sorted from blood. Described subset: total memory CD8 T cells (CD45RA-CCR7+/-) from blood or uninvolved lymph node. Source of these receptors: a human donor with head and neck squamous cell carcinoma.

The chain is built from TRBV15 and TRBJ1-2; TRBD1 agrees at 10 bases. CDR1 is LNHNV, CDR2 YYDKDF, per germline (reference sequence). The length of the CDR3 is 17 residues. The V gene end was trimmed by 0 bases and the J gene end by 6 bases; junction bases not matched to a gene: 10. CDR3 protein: CATSRDLGTGVIHGYTF. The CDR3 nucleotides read TGTGCCACCAGCAGAGATCTCGGGACAGGGGTGATTCATGGCTACACCTTC.

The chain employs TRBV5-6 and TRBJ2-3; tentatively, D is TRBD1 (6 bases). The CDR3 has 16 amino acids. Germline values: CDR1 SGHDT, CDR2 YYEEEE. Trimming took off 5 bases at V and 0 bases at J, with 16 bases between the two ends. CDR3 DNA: TGTGCCAGCAGGGATTTAGGACAGTTTAGCACAGATACGCAGTATTTT. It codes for CASRDLGQFSTDTQYF.

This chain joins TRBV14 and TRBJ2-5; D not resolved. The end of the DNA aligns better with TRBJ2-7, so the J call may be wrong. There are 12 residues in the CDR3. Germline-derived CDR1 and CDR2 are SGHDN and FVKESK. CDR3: CASSQEWYEQYF. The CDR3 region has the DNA TGTGCCAGCAGCCAAGAGTGGTACGAGCAGTACTTC.

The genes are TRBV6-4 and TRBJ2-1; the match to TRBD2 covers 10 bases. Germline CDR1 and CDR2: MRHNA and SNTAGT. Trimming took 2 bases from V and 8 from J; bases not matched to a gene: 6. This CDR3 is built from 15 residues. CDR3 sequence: CASSDRSGGVHEQFF. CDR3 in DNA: TGTGCCAGCAGTGACAGGAGCGGGGGGGTCCATGAGCAGTTCTTC.

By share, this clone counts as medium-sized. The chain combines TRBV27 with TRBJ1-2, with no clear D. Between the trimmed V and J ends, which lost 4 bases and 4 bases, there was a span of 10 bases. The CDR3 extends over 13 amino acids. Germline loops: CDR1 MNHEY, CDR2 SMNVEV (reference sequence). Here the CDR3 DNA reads TGTGCCAGCAGTTCGAGCCCAACCTATGGCTACACCTTC. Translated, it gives CASSSSPTYGYTF.

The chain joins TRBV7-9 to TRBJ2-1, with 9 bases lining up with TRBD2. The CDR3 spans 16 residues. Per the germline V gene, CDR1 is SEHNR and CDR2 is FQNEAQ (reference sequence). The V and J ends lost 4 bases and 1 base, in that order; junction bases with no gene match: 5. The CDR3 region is CASSSSTSGSYNEQFF. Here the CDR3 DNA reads TGTGCCAGCAGCTCCTCTACTAGCGGGTCCTACAATGAGCAGTTCTTC.

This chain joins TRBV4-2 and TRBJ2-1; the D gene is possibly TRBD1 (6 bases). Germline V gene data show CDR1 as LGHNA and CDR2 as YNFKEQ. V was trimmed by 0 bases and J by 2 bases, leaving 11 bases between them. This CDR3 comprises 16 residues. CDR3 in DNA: TGTGCCAGCAGCCAAGAGGGGCAGGGGACCTACAATGAGCAGTTCTTC. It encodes CASSQEGQGTYNEQFF.

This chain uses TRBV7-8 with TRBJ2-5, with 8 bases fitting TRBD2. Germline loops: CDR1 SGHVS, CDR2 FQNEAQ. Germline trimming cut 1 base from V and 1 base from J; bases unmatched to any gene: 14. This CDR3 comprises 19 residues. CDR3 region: CASSLVLLSERGPQETQYF. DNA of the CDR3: TGTGCCAGCAGCTTAGTCCTCCTCTCGGAGCGGGGGCCCCAAGAGACCCAGTACTTC.

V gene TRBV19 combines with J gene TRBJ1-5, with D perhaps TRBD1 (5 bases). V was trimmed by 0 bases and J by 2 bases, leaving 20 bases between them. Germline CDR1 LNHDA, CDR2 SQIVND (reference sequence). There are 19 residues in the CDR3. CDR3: CASSIDKLYDSSGNQPQHF. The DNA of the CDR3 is TGTGCCAGTAGTATAGACAAATTATATGACAGTTCTGGCAATCAGCCCCAGCATTTT.